This T cell receptor beta chain was obtained from a study of quantifying T cell responses using KT2 cells. Study at large: RNA was reverse transcribed with TCR alpha and beta constant-region primers. Under optimum conditions, T4 ligation efficiency was estimated at more than 9.5%. The second PCR ran as a qPCR until a predetermined fluorescence threshold was reached.

Study-wide points: Even the lowest spike-in, about one KT2 cell per 100,000 PBMC, yielded detectable KT2 sequences. Input KT2 cell number predicted KT2 alpha and beta sequence counts linearly over several orders of magnitude.

The length of the CDR3 is 12 residues. Trimming took 11 bases from V and 4 from J, leaving 12 bases between them. From germline, CDR1 is ENHRY and CDR2 SYGVKD. Each cDNA got a UMI-containing oligo ligated at its 3' end. First-round PCR used approximately 4 cycles and beta primers RC1.1 and RC1.2 covering TRBC1 and TRBC2. Each CDR3 protein is one row after TCRdb ran MiXCR on the UMI-ligation and nested PCR reads. The table records tens of thousands of distinct CDR3 sequences, less than 7.5% of them present only once. This clonotype was observed a handful of times. As yet, its antigen is unknown. Input material: PBMCs spiked with cells of the T cell clone KT2. This clonotype was obtained from a human donor. The chain employs TRBV10-3 and TRBJ2-1; possible D gene TRBD2, 7 bases. The chain's CDR3 is CAAAGAYNEQFF. The CDR3 coding sequence is TGTGCCGCGGCGGGGGCATACAATGAGCAGTTCTTC.